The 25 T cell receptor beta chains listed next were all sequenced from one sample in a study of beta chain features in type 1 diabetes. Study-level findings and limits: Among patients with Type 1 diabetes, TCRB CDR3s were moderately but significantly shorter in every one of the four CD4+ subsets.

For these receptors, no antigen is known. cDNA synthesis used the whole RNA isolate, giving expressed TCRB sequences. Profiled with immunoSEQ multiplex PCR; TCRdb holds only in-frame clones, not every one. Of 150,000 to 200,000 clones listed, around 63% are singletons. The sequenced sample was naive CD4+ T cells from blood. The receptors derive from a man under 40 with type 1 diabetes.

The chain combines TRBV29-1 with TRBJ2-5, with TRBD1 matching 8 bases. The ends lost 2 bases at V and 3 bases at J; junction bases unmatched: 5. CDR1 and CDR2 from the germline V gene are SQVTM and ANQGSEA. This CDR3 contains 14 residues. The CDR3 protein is CSVETQGAEETQYF. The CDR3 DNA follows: TGCAGCGTTGAAACCCAGGGGGCGGAAGAGACCCAGTACTTC.

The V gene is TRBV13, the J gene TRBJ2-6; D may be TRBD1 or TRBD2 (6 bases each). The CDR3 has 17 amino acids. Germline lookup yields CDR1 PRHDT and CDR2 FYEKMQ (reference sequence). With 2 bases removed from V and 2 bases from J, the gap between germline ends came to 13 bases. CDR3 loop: CASSLFGGPAGANVLTF. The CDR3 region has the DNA TGTGCCAGCAGCTTATTCGGGGGCCCAGCTGGGGCCAACGTCCTGACTTTC.

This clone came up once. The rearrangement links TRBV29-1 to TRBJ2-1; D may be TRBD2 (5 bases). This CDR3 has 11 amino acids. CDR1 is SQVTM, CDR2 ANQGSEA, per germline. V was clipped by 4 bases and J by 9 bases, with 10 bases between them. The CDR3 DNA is TGCAGCGTTGTATCCGGAGGTGAGCAGTTCTTC. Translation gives CSVVSGGEQFF.

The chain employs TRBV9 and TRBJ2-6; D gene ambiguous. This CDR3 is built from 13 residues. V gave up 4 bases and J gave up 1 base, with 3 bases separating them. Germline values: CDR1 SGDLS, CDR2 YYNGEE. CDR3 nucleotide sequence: TGTGCCAGCAGCTCGTCTGGGGCCAACGTCCTGACTTTC. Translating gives CASSSSGANVLTF.

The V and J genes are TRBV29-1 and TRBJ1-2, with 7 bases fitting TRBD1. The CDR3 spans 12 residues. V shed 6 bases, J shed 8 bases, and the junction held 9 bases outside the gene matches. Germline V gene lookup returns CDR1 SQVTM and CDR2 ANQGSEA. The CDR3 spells CSVSSTGDGYTF. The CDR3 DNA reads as TGCAGCGTCAGTTCCACAGGGGACGGCTACACCTTC.

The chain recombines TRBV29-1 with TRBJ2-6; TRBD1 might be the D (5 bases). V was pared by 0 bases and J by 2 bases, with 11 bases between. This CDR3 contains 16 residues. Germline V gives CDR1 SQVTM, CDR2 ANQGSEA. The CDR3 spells CSVEDKAGTGANVLTF. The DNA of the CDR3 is TGCAGCGTTGAAGATAAGGCAGGGACTGGGGCCAACGTCCTGACTTTC.

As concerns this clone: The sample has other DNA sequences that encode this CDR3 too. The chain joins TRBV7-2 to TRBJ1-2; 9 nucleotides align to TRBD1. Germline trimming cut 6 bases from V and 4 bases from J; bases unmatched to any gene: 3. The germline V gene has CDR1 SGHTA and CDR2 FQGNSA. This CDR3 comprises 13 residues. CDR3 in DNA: TGTGCCAGCAGGCCGACAGGGGGCTATGGCTACACCTTC. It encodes CASRPTGGYGYTF.

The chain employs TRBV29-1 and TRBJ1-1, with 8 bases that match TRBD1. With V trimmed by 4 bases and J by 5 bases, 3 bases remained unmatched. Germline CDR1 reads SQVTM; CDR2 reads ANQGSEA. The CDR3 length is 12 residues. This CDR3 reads CSVGQGWTEAFF. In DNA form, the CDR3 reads TGCAGCGTTGGACAGGGGTGGACTGAAGCTTTCTTT.

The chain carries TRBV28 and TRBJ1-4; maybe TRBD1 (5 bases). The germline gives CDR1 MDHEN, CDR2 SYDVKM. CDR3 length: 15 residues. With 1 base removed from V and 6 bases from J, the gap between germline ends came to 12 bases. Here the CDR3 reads CASSLYRQTYEKLFF. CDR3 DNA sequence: TGTGCCAGCAGTTTATATAGACAGACCTATGAAAAACTGTTTTTT.

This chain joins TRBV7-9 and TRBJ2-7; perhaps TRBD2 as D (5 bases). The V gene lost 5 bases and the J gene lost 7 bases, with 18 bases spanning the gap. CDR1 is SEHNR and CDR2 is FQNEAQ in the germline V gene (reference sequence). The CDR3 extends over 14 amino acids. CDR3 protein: CASSERDRGMEQYF. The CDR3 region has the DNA TGTGCCAGCAGCGAGAGGGATCGCGGAATGGAGCAGTACTTC.

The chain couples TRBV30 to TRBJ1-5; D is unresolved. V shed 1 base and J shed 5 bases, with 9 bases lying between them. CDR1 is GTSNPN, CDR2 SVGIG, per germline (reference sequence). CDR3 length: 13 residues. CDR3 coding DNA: TGTGCCTGGAGTGAATCAGAGTATCAGCCCCAGCATTTT. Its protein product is CAWSESEYQPQHF.

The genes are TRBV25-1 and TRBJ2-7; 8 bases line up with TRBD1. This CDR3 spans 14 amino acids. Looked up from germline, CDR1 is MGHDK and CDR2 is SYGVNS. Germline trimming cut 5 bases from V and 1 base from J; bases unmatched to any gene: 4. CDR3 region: CASSTTGGSYEQYF. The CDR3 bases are TGTGCCAGCAGTACCACAGGGGGTTCCTACGAGCAGTACTTC.

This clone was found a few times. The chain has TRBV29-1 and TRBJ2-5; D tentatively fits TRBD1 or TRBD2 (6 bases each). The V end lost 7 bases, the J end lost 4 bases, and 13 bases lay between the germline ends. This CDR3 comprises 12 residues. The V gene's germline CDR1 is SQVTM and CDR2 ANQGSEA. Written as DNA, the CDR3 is TGCAGCGAGGGGGGACCTGGAGAGACCCAGTACTTC. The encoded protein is CSEGGPGETQYF.

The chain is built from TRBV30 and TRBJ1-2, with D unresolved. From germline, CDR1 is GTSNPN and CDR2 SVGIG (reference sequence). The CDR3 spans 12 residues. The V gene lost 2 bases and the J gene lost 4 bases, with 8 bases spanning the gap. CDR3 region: CAWSPQAYGYTF. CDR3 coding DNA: TGTGCCTGGAGTCCGCAGGCCTATGGCTACACCTTC.

The CDR3 coding sequence is TGCAGCGCTCGCAATAACGACAGATTTAGCACAGATACGCAGTATTTT. Translated: CSARNNDRFSTDTQYF. The rearrangement uses TRBV29-1 and TRBJ2-3; TRBD1 is a possible D gene (5 bases). Looked up from germline, CDR1 is SQVTM and CDR2 is ANQGSEA. The CDR3 is 16 residues long. With 7 bases removed from V and 0 bases from J, the gap between germline ends came to 20 bases.

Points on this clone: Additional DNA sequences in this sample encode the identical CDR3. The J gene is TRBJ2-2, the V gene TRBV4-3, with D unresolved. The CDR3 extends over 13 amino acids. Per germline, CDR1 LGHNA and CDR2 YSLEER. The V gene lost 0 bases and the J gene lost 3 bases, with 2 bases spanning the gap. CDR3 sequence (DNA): TGCGCCAGCAGCCAAGAATACACCGGGGAGCTGTTTTTT. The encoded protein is CASSQEYTGELFF.

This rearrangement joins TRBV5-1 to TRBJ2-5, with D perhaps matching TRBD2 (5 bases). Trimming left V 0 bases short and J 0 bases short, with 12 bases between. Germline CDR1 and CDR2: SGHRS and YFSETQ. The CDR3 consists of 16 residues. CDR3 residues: CASSLVLGADQETQYF. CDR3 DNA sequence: TGCGCCAGCAGCTTGGTTCTGGGAGCCGACCAAGAGACCCAGTACTTC.

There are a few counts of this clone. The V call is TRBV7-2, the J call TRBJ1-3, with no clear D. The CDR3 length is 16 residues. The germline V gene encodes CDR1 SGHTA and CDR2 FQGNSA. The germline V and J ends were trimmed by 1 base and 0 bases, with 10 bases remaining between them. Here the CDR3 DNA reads TGTGCCAGCAGCTTAGGGCCAATTGGCTCTGGAAACACCATATATTTT. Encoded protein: CASSLGPIGSGNTIYF.

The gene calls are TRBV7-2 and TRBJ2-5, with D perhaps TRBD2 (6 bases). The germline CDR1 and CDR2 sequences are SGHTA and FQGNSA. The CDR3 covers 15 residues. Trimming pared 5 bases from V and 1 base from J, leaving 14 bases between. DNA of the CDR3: TGTGCCAGCAGCATAATCCGGGAGCCCCAAGAGACCCAGTACTTC. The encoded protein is CASSIIREPQETQYF. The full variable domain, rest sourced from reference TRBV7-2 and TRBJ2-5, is GAGVSQSPSNKVTEKGKDVELRCDPISGHTALYWYRQSLGQGLEFLIYFQGNSAPDKSGLPSDRFSAERTGGSVSTLTIQRTQQEDSAVYLCASSIIREPQETQYFGPGTRLLVL.

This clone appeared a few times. DNA of the CDR3: TGTGCCTGGAGTCCAGGGATTCTGGAGCCCCAGCATTTT. Amino acids: CAWSPGILEPQHF. The J gene is TRBJ1-5, the V gene TRBV30; D might be TRBD1 (5 bases). The length of the CDR3 is 13 residues. Germline V gives CDR1 GTSNPN, CDR2 SVGIG (reference sequence). V lost 2 bases, J lost 8 bases, and 13 bases lay in between.

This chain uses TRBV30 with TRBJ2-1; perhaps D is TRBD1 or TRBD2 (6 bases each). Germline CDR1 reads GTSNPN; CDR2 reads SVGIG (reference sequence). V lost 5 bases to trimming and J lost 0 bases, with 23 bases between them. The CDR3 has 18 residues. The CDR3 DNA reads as TGTGCCTGGGCCTTTGGGGGCCGGTGGGGAGGCTCCTACAATGAGCAGTTCTTC. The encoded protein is CAWAFGGRWGGSYNEQFF.

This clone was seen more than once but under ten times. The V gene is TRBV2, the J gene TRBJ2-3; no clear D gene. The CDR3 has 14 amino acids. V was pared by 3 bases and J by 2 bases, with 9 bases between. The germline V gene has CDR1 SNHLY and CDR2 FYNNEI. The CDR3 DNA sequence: TGTGCCAGCAGTGATAGCTATACCACAGATACGCAGTATTTT. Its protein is CASSDSYTTDTQYF.

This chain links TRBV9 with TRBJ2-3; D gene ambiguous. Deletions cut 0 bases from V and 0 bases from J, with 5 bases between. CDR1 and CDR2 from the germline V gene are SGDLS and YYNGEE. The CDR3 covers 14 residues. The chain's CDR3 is CASSVGASTDTQYF. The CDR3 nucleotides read TGTGCCAGCAGCGTAGGAGCTAGCACAGATACGCAGTATTTT.

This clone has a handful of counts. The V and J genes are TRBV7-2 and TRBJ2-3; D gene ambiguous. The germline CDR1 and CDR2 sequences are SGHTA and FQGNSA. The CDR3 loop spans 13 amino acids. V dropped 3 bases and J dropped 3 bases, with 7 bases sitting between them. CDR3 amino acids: CASSLAPTDTQYF. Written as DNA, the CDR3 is TGTGCCAGCAGCTTGGCCCCAACAGATACGCAGTATTTT.

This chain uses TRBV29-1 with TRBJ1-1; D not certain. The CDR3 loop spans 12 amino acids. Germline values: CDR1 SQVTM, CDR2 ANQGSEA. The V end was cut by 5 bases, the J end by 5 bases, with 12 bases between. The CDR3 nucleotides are TGCAGCGTTCTGGCCGATCGGACTGAAGCTTTCTTT. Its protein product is CSVLADRTEAFF.